This T cell receptor (beta chain) was recorded in a study of cytomegalovirus exposure and HLA in healthy donors. Overall study results and limits: TCR beta V- and J-gene trimming, according to a later analysis, was linked to a missense DCLRE1C variant.

This clone was found a few times. The antigen remains undetermined. PCR involved 60 Vbeta and 13 Jbeta primers. Sequenced by immunoSEQ multiplex PCR; TCRdb stores in-frame clones only, minus some. The sample has around 120,000 clones; roughly four fifths are singletons. Germline V CDR1 and CDR2: DFQATT, SNEGSKA (reference sequence). V was shortened by 4 bases and J by 1 base, with 4 bases between the two germline ends. The CDR3 runs 11 residues. The sequenced sample was PBMCs. The chain has TRBV20-1 and TRBJ1-1; D call uncertain. This sequence originates from a male donor in good health and CMV-seropositive. The CDR3 DNA reads as TGCAGTGCTACTTCGAACACTGAAGCTTTCTTT. Protein product: CSATSNTEAFF.